These T cell receptor beta chains were read from a single sample in a study of T cells in Graves' hyperthyroidism and ophthalmopathy. A single record per CDR3 protein comes from TCRdb applying MiXCR to the multiplex PCR reads. The profile shows hundreds of thousands of distinct CDR3 sequences, roughly 17% of them singletons. Sequenced input: blood. Source of these receptors: a woman aged 18-29 years with Graves' hyperthyroidism. Both conserved end residues are part of each CDR3. D genes are given only for firm matches. Clone size is shown for a subset of rows, as once, few, many or a class of expanded clone.

D gene: .
J gene: TRBJ1-6
V gene: TRBV15
clone size: many
CDR3 DNA: TGTGCCACCAGCAGAGGAGACAGAGGTTCACCCCTCCACTTT
CDR3 protein: CATSRGDRGSPLHF

D gene: TRBD2
J gene: TRBJ2-4
V gene: TRBV10-1
clone size: .
CDR3 DNA: TGCGCCAGCAGTGCTAGCGGGAGCCAAAACATTCAGTACTTC
CDR3 protein: CASSASGSQNIQYF

D gene: .
J gene: TRBJ2-3
V gene: TRBV10-1
clone size: .
CDR3 DNA: TGCGCCAGCAGTGAGATGAGGACTACGCAGTATTTT
CDR3 protein: CASSEMRTTQYF

D gene: .
J gene: TRBJ2-1
V gene: TRBV7-9
clone size: few
CDR3 DNA: TGTGCCAGCAGCCACCAACCCAGGGCCGATGAGCAGTTCTTC
CDR3 protein: CASSHQPRADEQFF

D gene: TRBD1
J gene: TRBJ1-4
V gene: TRBV5-1
clone size: few
CDR3 DNA: TGCGCCAGCAGCTTAGATCCCGGGACAGCTAATGAAAAACTGTTTTTT
CDR3 protein: CASSLDPGTANEKLFF

D gene: .
J gene: TRBJ2-2
V gene: TRBV3-1
clone size: .
CDR3 DNA: TGTGCCAGCAGCCGGGACATGTACACCGGGGAGCTGTTTTTT
CDR3 protein: CASSRDMYTGELFF

D gene: .
J gene: TRBJ1-6
V gene: TRBV6-2/TRBV6-3
clone size: .
CDR3 DNA: TGTGCCAGCAGTTACTCTCAGACTTCACCCCTCCACTTT
CDR3 protein: CASSYSQTSPLHF

D gene: TRBD1
J gene: TRBJ1-1
V gene: TRBV5-1
clone size: many
CDR3 DNA: TGCGCCAGCAGCTTGGACGGACAGGGAGGGAACACTGAAGCTTTCTTT
CDR3 protein: CASSLDGQGGNTEAFF

D gene: TRBD2
J gene: TRBJ2-2
V gene: TRBV12-3/TRBV12-4
clone size: .
CDR3 DNA: TGTGCCAGCAGTTTCCGGCCTAGGACTAGCGTGTCCCGAAGTAACACCGGGGAGCTGTTTTTT
CDR3 protein: CASSFRPRTSVSRSNTGELFF

D gene: .
J gene: TRBJ2-7
V gene: TRBV7-8
clone size: many
CDR3 DNA: TGTGCCAGCAGCTTAAGTACACGCGGGCACGAGCAGTACTTC
CDR3 protein: CASSLSTRGHEQYF

D gene: .
J gene: TRBJ2-3
V gene: TRBV24-1
clone size: many
CDR3 DNA: TGTGCCACCAGTGATCATCTTGTTTCGCCCTCGGCAGATACGCAGTATTTT
CDR3 protein: CATSDHLVSPSADTQYF

D gene: .
J gene: TRBJ2-3
V gene: TRBV19
clone size: .
CDR3 DNA: TGTGCCAGTAGTCCAGGGGCGTTCACAGATACGCAGTACTTT
CDR3 protein: CASSPGAFTDTQYF

D gene: .
J gene: TRBJ2-3
V gene: TRBV7-2
clone size: few
CDR3 DNA: TGTGCCAGCAACTCCCTGGCTAGTCCAGATACGCAGTATTTT
CDR3 protein: CASNSLASPDTQYF

D gene: .
J gene: TRBJ1-2
V gene: TRBV4-3
clone size: .
CDR3 DNA: TGCGCCAGCAGCCAAGAACACAGACTTAACTATGGCTACACCTTC
CDR3 protein: CASSQEHRLNYGYTF

D gene: TRBD2
J gene: TRBJ2-1
V gene: TRBV28
clone size: many
CDR3 DNA: TGTGCCAGCAGTTTAACGATAGCGGGCCTCAATGAGCAGTTCTTC
CDR3 protein: CASSLTIAGLNEQFF

D gene: TRBD2
J gene: TRBJ2-7
V gene: TRBV3-1
clone size: many
CDR3 DNA: TGTGCCAGCAGCCAAGCGGGGGGCTACGAGCAGTACTTC
CDR3 protein: CASSQAGGYEQYF

D gene: .
J gene: TRBJ1-2
V gene: TRBV6-1
clone size: many
CDR3 DNA: TGTGCCAGCAGAGCGTGGGGGATTGGCTACACCTTC
CDR3 protein: CASRAWGIGYTF

D gene: .
J gene: TRBJ2-7
V gene: TRBV5-6
clone size: few
CDR3 DNA: TGTGCCAGCAGGCTTGAATGGAATGAGGAGCAGTACTTC
CDR3 protein: CASRLEWNEEQYF

D gene: .
J gene: TRBJ2-3
V gene: TRBV7-2
clone size: many
CDR3 DNA: TGTGCCAGCAGCAGAAGGGGACCGCAGTATTTT
CDR3 protein: CASSRRGPQYF

D gene: TRBD2
J gene: TRBJ2-7
V gene: TRBV27
clone size: many
CDR3 DNA: TGTGCCAGCAGTTTCTCTAGCGGCTACGAGCAGTACTTC
CDR3 protein: CASSFSSGYEQYF

D gene: TRBD1
J gene: TRBJ2-4
V gene: TRBV6-1
clone size: .
CDR3 DNA: TGTGCCAGCAGTCCTCTTCTACCGACAGGGTTGAACATTCAGTACTTC
CDR3 protein: CASSPLLPTGLNIQYF

D gene: .
J gene: TRBJ2-3
V gene: TRBV4-1
clone size: many
CDR3 DNA: TGCGCCAGCAGCCGTGAAGAGATGACCAGCACAGATACGCAGTATTTT
CDR3 protein: CASSREEMTSTDTQYF

D gene: .
J gene: TRBJ1-3
V gene: TRBV20-1
clone size: .
CDR3 DNA: TGCAGTGCAGCCAGGGGCTCTGGAAACACCATATATTTT
CDR3 protein: CSAARGSGNTIYF

D gene: .
J gene: TRBJ2-4
V gene: TRBV7-9
clone size: .
CDR3 DNA: TGTGCCAGCAGCTTATTAACGCAGGCCAAAAACATTCAGTACTTC
CDR3 protein: CASSLLTQAKNIQYF

D gene: TRBD1
J gene: TRBJ1-1
V gene: TRBV7-2
clone size: many
CDR3 DNA: TGTGCCAGCAGGCCGAGACAGGGGAGCACTGAAGCTTTCTTT
CDR3 protein: CASRPRQGSTEAFF

D gene: TRBD2
J gene: TRBJ2-1
V gene: TRBV30
clone size: .
CDR3 DNA: TGTGCCTGGGCCCCCTTGTGGCGGGAGGGGAATGAGCAGTTCTTC
CDR3 protein: CAWAPLWREGNEQFF

D gene: TRBD2
J gene: TRBJ2-5
V gene: TRBV7-8
clone size: many
CDR3 DNA: TGTGCCAGCAGTCAAGAGTTGGGACTAGCGGGAGCCCGTGAGACCCAGTACTTC
CDR3 protein: CASSQELGLAGARETQYF

D gene: TRBD1
J gene: TRBJ2-3
V gene: TRBV5-1
clone size: many
CDR3 DNA: TGCGCCAGCAAATCGGGACAGGGGACAGATACGCAGTATTTT
CDR3 protein: CASKSGQGTDTQYF

D gene: TRBD2
J gene: TRBJ2-1
V gene: TRBV28
clone size: many
CDR3 DNA: TGTGCCAGCTCAGGGAAACTAGCGGGGAACTACAATGAGCAGTTCTTC
CDR3 protein: CASSGKLAGNYNEQFF

D gene: .
J gene: TRBJ1-1
V gene: TRBV29-1
clone size: many
CDR3 DNA: TGCAGCGGAGAAGACGGCACTGAAGCTTTCTTT
CDR3 protein: CSGEDGTEAFF

D gene: .
J gene: TRBJ2-1
V gene: TRBV9
clone size: .
CDR3 DNA: TGTGCCAGCAGCGCTCTCGAAGCTTTAGGGAGTGAGCAGTTCTTC
CDR3 protein: CASSALEALGSEQFF

D gene: .
J gene: TRBJ2-7
V gene: TRBV28
clone size: many
CDR3 DNA: TGTGCCAGCAGTTCCCTAGCTCGAGAGCAGTACTTC
CDR3 protein: CASSSLAREQYF

D gene: TRBD1
J gene: TRBJ1-2
V gene: TRBV24-1
clone size: many
CDR3 DNA: TGTGCCACCAGTGATCCCCAGACAGGGGGGAACGGCTACACCTTC
CDR3 protein: CATSDPQTGGNGYTF

D gene: .
J gene: TRBJ2-5
V gene: TRBV14
clone size: few
CDR3 DNA: TGTGCCAGCAGCCATCGAGCCATCGTAGGGACCCAGTACTTC
CDR3 protein: CASSHRAIVGTQYF

D gene: TRBD2
J gene: TRBJ2-7
V gene: TRBV2
clone size: many
CDR3 DNA: TGTGCCAGCAGTGAAGCGTCGGGACTAGCGGTTGACTACGAGCAGTACTTC
CDR3 protein: CASSEASGLAVDYEQYF

D gene: .
J gene: TRBJ2-7
V gene: TRBV28
clone size: many
CDR3 DNA: TGTGCCAGCAGGAATGCTGACAGCTCCTACGAGCAGTACTTC
CDR3 protein: CASRNADSSYEQYF

D gene: .
J gene: TRBJ2-5
V gene: TRBV7-2
clone size: many
CDR3 DNA: TGTGCCAGCAGCAGGGCCCCCACAGGACCGCAAGAGACCCAGTACTTC
CDR3 protein: CASSRAPTGPQETQYF

D gene: TRBD1
J gene: TRBJ2-7
V gene: TRBV6-1
clone size: many
CDR3 DNA: TGTGCCAGCAGTGATACCGGGACAGCCTCCTACGAGCAGTACTTC
CDR3 protein: CASSDTGTASYEQYF

D gene: .
J gene: TRBJ2-7
V gene: TRBV7-9
clone size: few
CDR3 DNA: TGTGCCAGCAGCCACCGGGCCTCCCCCTACGAGCAGTACTTC
CDR3 protein: CASSHRASPYEQYF

D gene: TRBD2
J gene: TRBJ2-7
V gene: TRBV10-2
clone size: many
CDR3 DNA: TGCGCCAGCAGAAATAGCGGGGGGCCGCGCTCCTACGAGCAGTACTTC
CDR3 protein: CASRNSGGPRSYEQYF

D gene: .
J gene: TRBJ1-1
V gene: TRBV18
clone size: few
CDR3 DNA: TGTGCCAGCTCAGAGGCACTTTTGAACACTGAAGCTTCCTTT
CDR3 protein: CASSEALLNTEASF

D gene: TRBD1
J gene: TRBJ1-5
V gene: TRBV30
clone size: few
CDR3 DNA: TGTGCCTGGAGTAGGGGACAGTCTGGCCAGCCCCAGCATTTT
CDR3 protein: CAWSRGQSGQPQHF

D gene: TRBD1
J gene: TRBJ1-2
V gene: TRBV10-3
clone size: .
CDR3 DNA: TGTGCCATCAGTGAGTCGGAGGGGGCTATGGATGGCTACACCTTC
CDR3 protein: CAISESEGAMDGYTF

D gene: TRBD1
J gene: TRBJ2-5
V gene: TRBV12-3/TRBV12-4
clone size: many
CDR3 DNA: TGTGCCAGCAGTCTCTGGGGACAGGCCCAGTACTTC
CDR3 protein: CASSLWGQAQYF

D gene: TRBD2
J gene: TRBJ2-5
V gene: TRBV25-1
clone size: few
CDR3 DNA: TGTGCCAGCAGTGAAAATTCTGGACGGCGGCTAGCGGGAGAAGAGACCCAGTACTTC
CDR3 protein: CASSENSGRRLAGEETQYF

D gene: .
J gene: TRBJ2-3
V gene: TRBV4-2
clone size: many
CDR3 DNA: TGTGCCAGCAGCCAAAAGGACCCGAGCACAGATACGCAGTATTTT
CDR3 protein: CASSQKDPSTDTQYF

D gene: TRBD1
J gene: TRBJ1-2
V gene: TRBV2
clone size: many
CDR3 DNA: TGTGCCAGCAGTGGTTGGGACAGGGGTGGCTATGGCTACACCTTC
CDR3 protein: CASSGWDRGGYGYTF

D gene: .
J gene: TRBJ1-1
V gene: TRBV5-1
clone size: .
CDR3 DNA: TGCGCCAGCAAAGGGGGGGGGCCCGTGAACACTGAAGCTTTCTTT
CDR3 protein: CASKGGGPVNTEAFF

D gene: TRBD2
J gene: TRBJ2-7
V gene: TRBV6-1
clone size: .
CDR3 DNA: TGTGCCAGCAGCCCGGGGGGGCATAACGAGCAGTACTTC
CDR3 protein: CASSPGGHNEQYF

D gene: .
J gene: TRBJ1-2
V gene: TRBV24-1
clone size: few
CDR3 DNA: TGTGCCACCAGTGATTTCTCGGGAGGGTACTATGGCTACACCTTC
CDR3 protein: CATSDFSGGYYGYTF

D gene: .
J gene: TRBJ2-3
V gene: TRBV7-3
clone size: many
CDR3 DNA: TGTGCCAGCAGCTTATTGGGACGACCCACAGATACGCAGTATTTT
CDR3 protein: CASSLLGRPTDTQYF

D gene: .
J gene: TRBJ2-7
V gene: TRBV11-2
clone size: many
CDR3 DNA: TGTGCCAGCAGCGAAAGATCCCCGGGCTTCAGCTCCTACGAGCAGTACTTC
CDR3 protein: CASSERSPGFSSYEQYF

D gene: TRBD2
J gene: TRBJ2-1
V gene: TRBV28
clone size: .
CDR3 DNA: TGTGCCAGCAACCTAAGCGGGAGCGGGCTCAATGAGCAGTTCTTC
CDR3 protein: CASNLSGSGLNEQFF

D gene: .
J gene: TRBJ2-1
V gene: TRBV4-2
clone size: few
CDR3 DNA: TGTGCCAGCAGCCCAGAACCGACCTGGTTAAATGGGAATGAGCAGTTCTTC
CDR3 protein: CASSPEPTWLNGNEQFF

D gene: .
J gene: TRBJ1-5
V gene: TRBV2
clone size: many
CDR3 DNA: TGTGCCAGCAGTGAGGGCCAGGCCGGGGTGCCCCAGCATTTT
CDR3 protein: CASSEGQAGVPQHF

D gene: TRBD1
J gene: TRBJ1-1
V gene: TRBV5-6
clone size: .
CDR3 DNA: TGTGCCAGCAGCGGGAGACAGGGGACGGGCACTGAAGCTTTCTTT
CDR3 protein: CASSGRQGTGTEAFF

D gene: TRBD1
J gene: TRBJ2-5
V gene: TRBV20-1
clone size: few
CDR3 DNA: TGCAGTGCTAGCACAGGGGCGAAAGCAGAGACCCAGTACTTC
CDR3 protein: CSASTGAKAETQYF

D gene: .
J gene: TRBJ1-2
V gene: TRBV20-1
clone size: few
CDR3 DNA: TGCAGTCCAAGCACAGCGCCAGCTAACTATGGCTACACCTTC
CDR3 protein: CSPSTAPANYGYTF

D gene: .
J gene: TRBJ2-3
V gene: TRBV20-1
clone size: few
CDR3 DNA: TGCAGTGCTAACCCTGACAGCACAGATACGCAGTATTTT
CDR3 protein: CSANPDSTDTQYF

D gene: TRBD1
J gene: TRBJ1-2
V gene: TRBV2
clone size: many
CDR3 DNA: TGTGCCAGCAGTGAAGTAAGGACAGGGGGCGTCTATGGCTACACCTTC
CDR3 protein: CASSEVRTGGVYGYTF